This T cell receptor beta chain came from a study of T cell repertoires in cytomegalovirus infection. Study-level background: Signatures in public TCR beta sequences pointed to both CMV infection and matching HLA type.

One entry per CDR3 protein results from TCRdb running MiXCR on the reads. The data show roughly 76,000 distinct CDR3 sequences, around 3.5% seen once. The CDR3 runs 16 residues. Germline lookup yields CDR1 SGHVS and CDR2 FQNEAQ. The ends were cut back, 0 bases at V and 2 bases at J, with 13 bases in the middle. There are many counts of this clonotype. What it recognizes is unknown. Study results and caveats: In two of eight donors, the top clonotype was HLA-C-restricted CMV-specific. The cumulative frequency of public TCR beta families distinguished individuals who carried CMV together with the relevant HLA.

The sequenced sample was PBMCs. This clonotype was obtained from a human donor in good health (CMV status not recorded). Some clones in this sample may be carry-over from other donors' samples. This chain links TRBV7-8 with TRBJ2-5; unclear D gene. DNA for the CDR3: TGTGCCAGCAGCTTAGCGATTGGCAGCACTCAAGAGACCCAGTACTTC. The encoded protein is CASSLAIGSTQETQYF.